Below, 22 T cell receptor beta chains from the same sample are listed, as sequenced in a study of blood T cell repertoires in COVID-19. The assay was immunoSEQ multiplex PCR, and TCRdb's table has in-frame clones only and misses some. The sample has under 300,000 clones, roughly three quarters seen once. Sequencing input: peripheral blood. The source is a woman aged 35 to 49 with active or convalescent COVID-19.

The genes are TRBV5-5 and TRBJ1-2; 10 bases line up with TRBD1. This CDR3 is 13 amino acids long. J gave up 5 bases and V 7 bases, and 5 bases lay outside the gene matches. Germline V gene data show CDR1 as SGHKS and CDR2 as YYEKEE (reference sequence). CDR3 in DNA: TGTGCCAGCGGGACAGGGGTGGGGTATGGCTACACCTTC. This codes for CASGTGVGYGYTF.

This rearrangement joins TRBV5-1 to TRBJ1-1; 8 nucleotides agree with TRBD1. The germline V gene has CDR1 SGHRS and CDR2 YFSETQ. The CDR3 is 16 amino acids. Losses at the gene ends were 3 bases for V and 1 base for J; bases not matched to a gene: 8. Here the CDR3 reads CASSWGTGIRNTEAFF. As DNA, the CDR3 is TGCGCCAGCAGCTGGGGGACAGGAATTAGGAACACTGAAGCTTTCTTT.

The gene calls are TRBV5-6 and TRBJ1-4, with D uncertain. From germline, CDR1 is SGHDT and CDR2 YYEEEE. The CDR3 sequence is 15 residues long. Trimming left V 1 base short and J 5 bases short, with 12 bases between. CDR3 nucleotides: TGTGCCAGCAGCTTGTCCTCTGTCGGGAATGAAAAACTGTTTTTT. Its translation: CASSLSSVGNEKLFF.

The chain couples TRBV30 to TRBJ2-1, with 12 bases that match TRBD2. CDR1 and CDR2 (germline): GTSNPN, SVGIG (reference sequence). This CDR3 contains 19 residues. With 0 bases clipped from V and 0 bases from J, the junction kept 9 bases outside the gene matches. The CDR3 DNA is TGTGCCTGGAGTGTACGGCTAGCGGGGGGGAAAAGCTCCTACAATGAGCAGTTCTTC. As protein: CAWSVRLAGGKSSYNEQFF.

This chain links TRBV6-5 with TRBJ1-6; TRBD1 might be the D (6 bases). The germline gives CDR1 MNHEY, CDR2 SVGAGI. The CDR3 contains 15 residues. V dropped 5 bases and J dropped 2 bases, with 10 bases sitting between them. CDR3 nucleotides: TGTGCCAGCAGTAGTTGGGACACCTATAATTCACCCCTCCACTTT. It translates to CASSSWDTYNSPLHF.

The chain is built from TRBV7-9 and TRBJ2-7, with D perhaps matching TRBD1 (5 bases). This CDR3 is 15 amino acids long. Germline CDR1 is SEHNR and CDR2 is FQNEAQ (reference sequence). The V and J ends lost 2 bases and 1 base respectively, with 12 bases between them. CDR3 amino acids: CASSLQGTVSYEQYF. The CDR3 DNA reads TGTGCCAGCAGCTTACAGGGTACCGTTTCCTACGAGCAGTACTTC.

The rearrangement links TRBV9 to TRBJ2-6; D not certain. The V end lost 4 bases, the J end lost 0 bases, and 5 bases lay between the germline ends. The CDR3 totals 14 residues. Per germline, CDR1 SGDLS and CDR2 YYNGEE. This CDR3 is CASSSSSGANVLTF. In DNA form, the CDR3 reads TGTGCCAGCAGCTCTAGCTCTGGGGCCAACGTCCTGACTTTC.

DNA of the CDR3: TGCGCCAGCAGTCTAGCGGGGGGGGATACGCAGTATTTT. Encoded protein: CASSLAGGDTQYF. The J gene is TRBJ2-3, the V gene TRBV10-2; 12 bases match TRBD2. The CDR3 has 13 amino acids. Losses at the gene ends were 5 bases for V and 6 bases for J; bases not matched to a gene: 0. CDR1 WSHSY and CDR2 SAAADI come from the germline V gene.

The rearrangement joins TRBV4-1 to TRBJ2-4, with TRBD1 identical over 7 bases. Germline V lookup: CDR1 MGHRA, CDR2 YSYEKL. The CDR3 extends over 18 amino acids. Trimming cost V 5 bases and J 0 bases; bases outside gene matches: 13. The CDR3 region has the DNA TGCGCCAGCAGCTCCCCGGGACAGACCGTAATAGCCAAAAACATTCAGTACTTC. This gives the protein CASSSPGQTVIAKNIQYF.

The chain uses TRBV11-2 and TRBJ1-2; weak D call: TRBD1 (6 bases). Germline CDR1 is SGHAT and CDR2 is FQNNGV. This CDR3 is 13 amino acids long. Trimming shortened V by 5 bases and J by 5 bases, and 12 bases separated the two germline ends. The CDR3 nucleotides read TGTGCCAGCAGCCTGACAGGACCTTATGGCTACACCTTC. Translated: CASSLTGPYGYTF.

The chain uses TRBV11-2 and TRBJ1-5; 7 bases map to TRBD1. The CDR3 is 15 residues long. With 5 bases clipped from V and 3 bases from J, the junction kept 7 bases outside the gene matches. Looked up from germline, CDR1 is SGHAT and CDR2 is FQNNGV. CDR3 sequence reads: CASSISGTVNQPQHF. The CDR3, as DNA: TGTGCCAGCAGCATATCCGGGACAGTCAATCAGCCCCAGCATTTT.

The chain joins TRBV2 to TRBJ1-2, with TRBD1 matching over 9 bases. CDR1 SNHLY and CDR2 FYNNEI come from the germline V gene. The CDR3 length is 13 residues. V shed 5 bases, J shed 8 bases, and the junction held 6 bases outside the gene matches. The DNA for the CDR3 is TGTGCCAGCAGTCCCGGGACAGGGAAGGGCTACACCTTC. It yields the protein CASSPGTGKGYTF.

The chain links TRBV13 to TRBJ1-4; 7 bases fit TRBD1. The V segment lost 6 bases and the J segment 5 bases; nucleotides outside the gene matches: 12. Looked up from germline, CDR1 is PRHDT and CDR2 is FYEKMQ (reference sequence). There are 16 residues in the CDR3. The CDR3 nucleotides read TGTGCCAGCAGTTTCTCTCCCGGGACAGCCAATGAAAAACTGTTTTTT. Residues: CASSFSPGTANEKLFF. The full variable domain, rest sourced from reference TRBV13 and TRBJ1-4, is AAGVIQSPRHLIKEKRETATLKCYPIPRHDTVYWYQQGPGQDPQFLISFYEKMQSDKGSIPDRFSAQQFSDYHSELNMSSLELGDSALYFCASSFSPGTANEKLFFGSGTQLSVL.

The genes are TRBV2 and TRBJ1-2; D is uncertain. The CDR3 extends over 15 amino acids. Deletions cut 2 bases from V and 1 base from J, with 11 bases between. Germline assignment: CDR1 SNHLY and CDR2 FYNNEI. DNA for the CDR3: TGTGCCAGCAGTGAAATGTTGCCGGGTAACTATGGCTACACCTTC. Protein product: CASSEMLPGNYGYTF. The whole variable domain, filled in from reference TRBV2 and TRBJ1-2, reads EPEVTQTPSHQVTQMGQEVILRCVPISNHLYFYWYRQILGQKVEFLVSFYNNEISEKSEIFDDQFSVERPDGSNFTLKIRSTKLEDSAMYFCASSEMLPGNYGYTFGSGTRLTVV.

This chain joins TRBV11-2 and TRBJ2-1; 7 nucleotides line up with TRBD2. The CDR3 totals 13 residues. Trimming removed 3 bases from V and 8 bases from J; junction bases left unmatched: 4. Germline loops: CDR1 SGHAT, CDR2 FQNNGV. The CDR3 reads CASSFPGRHEQFF. CDR3 nucleotide sequence: TGTGCCAGCAGCTTCCCCGGGAGGCATGAGCAGTTCTTC.

The rearrangement uses TRBV28 and TRBJ2-7; 11 nucleotides align to TRBD1. Germline CDR1 reads MDHEN; CDR2 reads SYDVKM. After removal of 2 bases from V and 4 bases from J, the junction contained 4 bases not matched to a gene. The CDR3 sequence is 15 residues long. CDR3 loop: CASSLAGQGGYEQYV. CDR3 nucleotide sequence: TGTGCCAGCAGTTTAGCGGGACAGGGGGGGTACGAGCAGTACGTC.

This sequence joins TRBV7-6 and TRBJ2-1; TRBD2 matches at 9 bases. The length of the CDR3 is 13 residues. With 5 bases clipped from V and 9 bases from J, the junction kept 5 bases outside the gene matches. The germline V gene has CDR1 SGHVS and CDR2 FNYEAQ. The CDR3 sequence is CASSPGTSSEQFF. The CDR3 DNA reads TGTGCCAGCAGCCCCGGGACTAGCAGTGAGCAGTTCTTC.

The chain links TRBV18 to TRBJ1-4, with D unresolved. The germline V gene has CDR1 KGHSH and CDR2 LQKENI. CDR3 length: 12 amino acids. Trimming took off 1 base at V and 8 bases at J, with 5 bases between the two ends. DNA for the CDR3: TGTGCCAGCTCACCACACGCGGAAAAACTGTTTTTT. Translation: CASSPHAEKLFF.

The chain has TRBV4-2 and TRBJ1-1; D possibly corresponds to TRBD1 (6 bases). The CDR3 is 17 amino acids. The germline V and J ends were trimmed by 1 base and 4 bases, with 19 bases remaining between them. Germline CDR1 reads LGHNA; CDR2 reads YNFKEQ. The CDR3 DNA is TGTGCCAGCAGCCAAGTAGGAAGGGGAGGGGGTACCACTGAAGCTTTCTTT. Amino acids: CASSQVGRGGGTTEAFF.

This chain uses TRBV3-1 (or the pseudogene TRBV3-2) with TRBJ1-1; 9 nucleotides agree with TRBD1. The germline V gene has CDR1 LGHDT and CDR2 YNNKEL (reference sequence). The V and J ends lost 1 base and 11 bases, in that order; junction bases with no gene match: 8. CDR3 length: 14 amino acids. CDR3 residues: CASSQASWTGVAFF. CDR3 DNA: TGTGCCAGCAGCCAAGCGTCTTGGACAGGGGTCGCTTTCTTT.

This clone was seen ten or more times. The rearrangement uses TRBV7-8 and TRBJ1-1; possible D gene TRBD1, 5 bases. The CDR3 runs to 14 residues. Trimming took off 1 base at V and 1 base at J, with 7 bases between the two ends. The germline V gene has CDR1 SGHVS and CDR2 FQNEAQ. The CDR3, as DNA: TGTGCCAGCAGCTTAGTTGACAGGAACACTGAAGCTTTCTTT. Its translation: CASSLVDRNTEAFF.

A single count supports this clone. The V and J genes are TRBV6-5 and TRBJ1-2, with D tentatively TRBD1 (6 bases). The CDR3 is 13 residues long. Trimming cost V 10 bases and J 5 bases, with 17 bases left between them. The germline gives CDR1 MNHEY, CDR2 SVGAGI. The CDR3 nucleotides are TGTGCCACTATGGGAGACAGGCCATATGGCTACACCTTC. Translation: CATMGDRPYGYTF.